Described below is a single TCR beta chain sequence and its context. This sample stems from a study of blood T cell repertoires in COVID-19. Across the whole study: The United States, Italy and Spain were the sources of the acute and convalescent COVID-19 samples. Sources were T cells, B-cell-depleted T cells, or PBMCs; the material itself was cDNA or gDNA.

Authors' analysis steps: By means of reference gene primer amplification, nucleated cell counts were estimated. TCRdb's table, derived via immunoSEQ multiplex PCR, lists solely in-frame clones and lacks some. V, J and clone size derive from that table, while D and trimming were established from the DNA sequence. The sample includes roughly 180,000 clones, around 85% seen only once; the top ten take just under 8.5%. The sequence was collected from a woman aged 55-69 years with acute or convalescent COVID-19. Sequencing used peripheral blood.

Here the CDR3 DNA reads TGCGCCAGCAGCTTGGAAGTAGCGGGAGTAGGGGAGCAGTACTTC. Encoded protein: CASSLEVAGVGEQYF. This sequence joins TRBV5-1 and TRBJ2-7, with TRBD2 matching 9 bases. The CDR3 is 15 residues long. V shed 0 bases and J 7 bases; nucleotides not matched to a gene: 8. Germline V gene data show CDR1 as SGHRS and CDR2 as YFSETQ.